The subject of this entry is one T cell receptor beta chain. Its target is not known. The source of the sample is a study of post-analysis software for immune sequencing data. Study information: Included courses were relapsing-remitting and secondary progressive multiple sclerosis; progressive-relapsing multiple sclerosis was also included. Study-level points and caveats: Multiple sclerosis was associated with a significant reduction in normalized Chao1 diversity relative to controls. Four or five TRBV segments were significantly more frequent in patients than in controls. TRBV5-6, TRBV5-1 and TRBV20-1 were among these segments. Strong co-clustering by F measure was seen for same-batch samples.

Unique molecular identifiers had been added to the TCR beta cDNA libraries. T cells numbering roughly 1 to 10 million yielded roughly 0.5 million cDNA molecules. TCRdb re-derived calls from the PCR reads in MiXCR, one entry per CDR3 protein. The data contain about 810,000 distinct CDR3 sequences, about 50% of them singletons. With 0 bases clipped from V and 11 bases from J, the junction kept 8 bases outside the gene matches. Per the germline V gene, CDR1 is SQVTM and CDR2 is ANQGSEA. This CDR3 is 14 amino acids long. This rearrangement joins TRBV29-1 to TRBJ2-5; 11 positions agree with TRBD2. The clonotype originates from a girl aged 10 to 17 with multiple sclerosis. The sample was blood. The CDR3, as DNA: TGCAGCGTTGAAGAGGGGACTAGCGGTATTCCTCAGTACTTC. Amino acid sequence: CSVEEGTSGIPQYF.